Below are 9 T cell receptor beta chains sequenced from a single sample in a study of identical twins. TCRdb passed the 5' RACE reads through MiXCR, listing each CDR3 protein once. The sample includes 140,000 to 150,000 distinct CDR3 sequences, under 4.5% of them seen just once. Sequencing was done on a sample of memory T cells sorted from blood. These receptors originate from a man aged 18 to 30 in good health.

This clonotype showed up many times. This sequence joins TRBV7-8 and TRBJ2-3; perhaps TRBD1 as D (6 bases). CDR3 size: 15 residues. Germline loops: CDR1 SGHVS, CDR2 FQNEAQ. Trimming took 5 bases from V and 0 from J, leaving 12 bases between them. CDR3 region: CASSSTGQSTDTQYF. In DNA, the CDR3 is TGTGCCAGCAGCAGTACAGGGCAGAGCACAGATACGCAGTATTTT. The variable domain in full, completed from reference TRBV7-8 and TRBJ2-3, reads GAGVSQSPRYKVAKRGQDVALRCDPISGHVSLFWYQQALGQGPEFLTYFQNEAQLDKSGLPSDRFFAERPEGSVSTLKIQRTQQEDSAVYLCASSSTGQSTDTQYFGPGTRLTVL.

This clonotype was observed at least ten times. The chain recombines TRBV5-1 with TRBJ2-7; 10 positions agree with TRBD1. Per the germline V gene, CDR1 is SGHRS and CDR2 is YFSETQ. The J segment lost 2 bases and the V segment lost 5 bases, leaving 4 bases of the junction unmatched. This CDR3 comprises 14 residues. Here the CDR3 DNA reads TGCGCCAGCAGTGGCGGGACAGGGGCCTACGAGCAGTACTTC. Translated: CASSGGTGAYEQYF.

The sample holds many counts of this clonotype. J is TRBJ1-1 and V is TRBV3-1; 8 bases are shared with TRBD1. Germline assignment: CDR1 LGHDT and CDR2 YNNKEL (reference sequence). This CDR3 has 17 residues. Unmatched junction bases numbered 10, after V lost 0 bases and J lost 4 bases. In nucleotides, the CDR3 is TGTGCCAGCAGCCAAGATGGGGCAGGGGGCCTGGGCACTGAAGCTTTCTTT. It yields the protein CASSQDGAGGLGTEAFF.

At least ten counts were recorded for this clonotype. This chain joins TRBV5-8 and TRBJ2-7; possible D gene TRBD1, 5 bases. The CDR3 extends over 17 amino acids. The V gene lost 0 bases and the J gene lost 2 bases, with 18 bases spanning the gap. Germline CDR1 and CDR2: SGHTS and YDEGEE. CDR3 sequence (DNA): TGTGCCAGCAGCTTGGCGGTTTCCGCAGGGCGCACCTACGAGCAGTACTTC. It translates to CASSLAVSAGRTYEQYF. Using reference TRBV5-8 and TRBJ2-7 for the parts outside the CDR3, the full variable domain is EAGVTQSPTHLIKTRGQQATLRCSPISGHTSVYWYQQALGLGLQFLLWYDEGEERNRGNFPPRFSGRQFPNYSSELNVNALELEDSALYLCASSLAVSAGRTYEQYFGPGTRLTVT.

The gene calls are TRBV19 and TRBJ1-5; D remains ambiguous. Deletions cut 7 bases from V and 4 bases from J, with 17 bases between. This CDR3 contains 15 residues. Germline CDR1 reads LNHDA; CDR2 reads SQIVND (reference sequence). In DNA, the CDR3 is TGTGCCAGTATCGCCCTGGGATCGGGAAATCAGCCCCAGCATTTT. Amino acids: CASIALGSGNQPQHF.

This clonotype came up many times. The rearrangement links TRBV24-1 to TRBJ1-1, with 7 bases aligning to TRBD1. Germline-derived CDR1 and CDR2 are KGHDR and SFDVKD. The CDR3 contains 15 residues. The V and J ends lost 2 bases and 6 bases, in that order; junction bases with no gene match: 8. The CDR3 loop is CATSDSTQGVAEAFF. The CDR3 region has the DNA TGTGCCACCAGTGATTCTACTCAGGGGGTGGCTGAAGCTTTCTTT.

This clonotype was seen repeatedly, ten times or more. V gene TRBV5-1 combines with J gene TRBJ2-1; 9 bases match TRBD2. After removal of 0 bases from V and 13 bases from J, the junction contained 14 bases not matched to a gene. Germline CDR1 and CDR2: SGHRS and YFSETQ. The CDR3 contains 16 residues. Here the CDR3 DNA reads TGCGCCAGCAGCTTGGACGGCGGGAGGGCCGGGACATTTCAGTTCTTC. This translates into CASSLDGGRAGTFQFF.

This clonotype was found many times. This chain uses TRBV6-5 with TRBJ1-4; a weak D match, TRBD1 (5 bases). Germline values: CDR1 MNHEY, CDR2 SVGAGI. V was cut by 0 bases and J by 8 bases, with 13 bases left in between. The CDR3 totals 15 residues. The CDR3 reads CASSYSRPDSEKLFF. DNA for the CDR3: TGTGCCAGCAGTTACTCGAGGCCTGACAGCGAAAAACTGTTTTTT.

This clonotype was counted many times. The chain carries TRBV12-3 or TRBV12-4 and TRBJ2-1; 13 nucleotides line up with TRBD2. CDR3 length: 18 residues. V trimming: 3 bases; J trimming: 4 bases; junction bases outside the gene matches: 9. The DNA for the CDR3 is TGTGCCAGCAGTTTTCAGGCAGGGGGACTAGCGGGGTACAATGAGCAGTTCTTC. It codes for CASSFQAGGLAGYNEQFF.